This T cell receptor beta chain was obtained from a study of blood T cell repertoires in COVID-19. Overall study: T cells, B-cell-depleted T cells, or PBMCs provided the cDNA or gDNA that served as material.

Germline V lookup: CDR1 SGHRS, CDR2 YFSETQ. V shed 4 bases, J shed 3 bases, and the junction held 17 bases outside the gene matches. This CDR3 spans 19 amino acids. In the authors' methods: Estimation of nucleated cell counts was performed using reference gene primer amplification. Some clones are missing from TCRdb's copy, which holds only in-frame ones; the method was immunoSEQ multiplex PCR. The V and J calls and clone size were taken over from that table, and D and trimming were inferred from the DNA. The data show roughly 180,000 clones, about nine tenths seen once. Material: peripheral blood. This receptor was taken from a man between 65 and 85 years old with active or convalescent COVID-19. This chain joins TRBV5-1 and TRBJ2-2; TRBD2 agrees at 8 bases. Here the CDR3 DNA reads TGCGCCAGCAGCCGGGTGGCTCTAGCGGGCCCCGCCGACACCGGGGAGCTGTTTTTT. Its translation: CASSRVALAGPADTGELFF.